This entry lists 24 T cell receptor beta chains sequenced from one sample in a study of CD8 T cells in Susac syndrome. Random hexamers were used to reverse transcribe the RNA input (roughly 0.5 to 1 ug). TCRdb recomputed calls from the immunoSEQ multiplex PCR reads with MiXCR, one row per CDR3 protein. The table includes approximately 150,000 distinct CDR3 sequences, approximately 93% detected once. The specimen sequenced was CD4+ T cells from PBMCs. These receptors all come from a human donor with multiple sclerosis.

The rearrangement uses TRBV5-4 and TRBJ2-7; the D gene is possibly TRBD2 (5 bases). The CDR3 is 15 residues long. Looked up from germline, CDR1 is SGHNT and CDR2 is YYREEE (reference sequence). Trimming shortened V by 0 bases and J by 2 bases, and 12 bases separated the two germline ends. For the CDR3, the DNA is TGTGCCAGCAGCTTGGGATCAGCGGCAGCCTACGAGCAGTACTTC. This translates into CASSLGSAAAYEQYF.

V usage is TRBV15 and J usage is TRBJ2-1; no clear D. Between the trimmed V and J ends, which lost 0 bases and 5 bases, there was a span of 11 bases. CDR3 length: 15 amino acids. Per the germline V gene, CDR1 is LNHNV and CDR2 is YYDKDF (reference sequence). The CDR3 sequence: CATSRDPRPDNEQFF. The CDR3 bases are TGTGCCACCAGCAGAGATCCGCGGCCCGACAATGAGCAGTTCTTC.

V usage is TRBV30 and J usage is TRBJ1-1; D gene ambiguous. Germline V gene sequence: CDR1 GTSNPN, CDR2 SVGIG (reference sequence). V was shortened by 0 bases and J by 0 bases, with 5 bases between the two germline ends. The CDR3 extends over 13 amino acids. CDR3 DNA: TGTGCCTGGAGTGTGGTATTGAACACTGAAGCTTTCTTT. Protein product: CAWSVVLNTEAFF. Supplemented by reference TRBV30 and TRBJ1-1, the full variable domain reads SQTIHQWPATLVQPVGSPLSLECTVEGTSNPNLYWYRQAAGRGLQLLFYSVGIGQISSEVPQNLSASRPQDRQFILSSKKLLLSDSGFYLCAWSVVLNTEAFFGQGTRLTVV.

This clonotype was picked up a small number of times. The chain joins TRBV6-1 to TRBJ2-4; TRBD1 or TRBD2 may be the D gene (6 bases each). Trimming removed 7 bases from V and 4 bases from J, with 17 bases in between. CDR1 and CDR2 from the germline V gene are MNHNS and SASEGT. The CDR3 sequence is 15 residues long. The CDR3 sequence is CASIPGGGRKNIQYF. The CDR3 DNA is TGTGCCAGCATCCCTGGAGGGGGTAGGAAAAACATTCAGTACTTC.

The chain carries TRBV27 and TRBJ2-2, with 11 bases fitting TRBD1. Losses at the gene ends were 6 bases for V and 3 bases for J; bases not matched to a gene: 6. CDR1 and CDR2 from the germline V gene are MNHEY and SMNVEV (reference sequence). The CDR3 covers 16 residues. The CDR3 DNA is TGTGCCAGCAGAACCGGGACAGGGGGGTACACCGGGGAGCTGTTTTTT. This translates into CASRTGTGGYTGELFF.

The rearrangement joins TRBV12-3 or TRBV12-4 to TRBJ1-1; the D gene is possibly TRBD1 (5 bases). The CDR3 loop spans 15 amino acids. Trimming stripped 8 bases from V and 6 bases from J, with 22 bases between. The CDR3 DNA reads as TGTGCCAGCGGGGGTCAGGTGGCGGGAATCCCTGAAGCTTTCTTT. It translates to CASGGQVAGIPEAFF.

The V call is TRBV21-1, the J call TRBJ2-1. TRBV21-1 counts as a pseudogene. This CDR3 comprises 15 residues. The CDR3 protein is CASSKLGRSYNEQFF. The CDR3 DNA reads TGTGCCAGCAGCAAGCTTGGGAGATCCTACAATGAGCAGTTCTTC.

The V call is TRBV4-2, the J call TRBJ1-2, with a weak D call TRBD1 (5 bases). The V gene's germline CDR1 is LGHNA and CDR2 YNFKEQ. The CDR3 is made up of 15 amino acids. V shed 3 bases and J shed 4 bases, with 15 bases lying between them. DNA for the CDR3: TGTGCCAGCAGCCAGGGGGACTCCTTATCCTATGGCTACACCTTC. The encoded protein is CASSQGDSLSYGYTF.

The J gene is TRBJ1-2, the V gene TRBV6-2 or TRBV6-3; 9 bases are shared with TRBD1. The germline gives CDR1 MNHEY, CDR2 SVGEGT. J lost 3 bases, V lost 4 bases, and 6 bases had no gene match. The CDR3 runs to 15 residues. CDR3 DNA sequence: TGTGCCAGCAGTTCCCCGGGACAGGGACACTATGGCTACACCTTC. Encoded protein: CASSSPGQGHYGYTF.

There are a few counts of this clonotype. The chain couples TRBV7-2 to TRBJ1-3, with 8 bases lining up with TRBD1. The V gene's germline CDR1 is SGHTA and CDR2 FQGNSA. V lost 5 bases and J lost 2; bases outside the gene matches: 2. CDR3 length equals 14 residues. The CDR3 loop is CASSPQGAGNTIYF. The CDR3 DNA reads TGTGCCAGCAGCCCACAGGGGGCTGGAAACACCATATATTTT.

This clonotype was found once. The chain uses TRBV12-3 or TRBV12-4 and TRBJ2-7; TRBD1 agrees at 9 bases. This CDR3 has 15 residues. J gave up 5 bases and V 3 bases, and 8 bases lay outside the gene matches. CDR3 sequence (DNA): TGTGCCAGCAGTTTTTTTTTGAGACAGGGGGACGAGCAGTACTTC. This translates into CASSFFLRQGDEQYF.

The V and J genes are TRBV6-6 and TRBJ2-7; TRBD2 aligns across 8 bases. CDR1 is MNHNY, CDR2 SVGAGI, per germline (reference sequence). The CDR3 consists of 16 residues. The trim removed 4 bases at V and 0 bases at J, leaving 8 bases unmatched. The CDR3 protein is CASSWGEAGGSYEQYF. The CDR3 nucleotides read TGTGCCAGCAGTTGGGGGGAGGCGGGAGGCTCCTACGAGCAGTACTTC.

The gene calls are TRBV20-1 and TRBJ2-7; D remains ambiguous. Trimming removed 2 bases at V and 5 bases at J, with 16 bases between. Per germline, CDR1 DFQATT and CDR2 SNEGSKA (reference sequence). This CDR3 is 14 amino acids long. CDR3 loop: CSARHPYNANEQYF. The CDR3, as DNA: TGCAGTGCTAGACACCCGTATAATGCAAACGAGCAGTACTTC.

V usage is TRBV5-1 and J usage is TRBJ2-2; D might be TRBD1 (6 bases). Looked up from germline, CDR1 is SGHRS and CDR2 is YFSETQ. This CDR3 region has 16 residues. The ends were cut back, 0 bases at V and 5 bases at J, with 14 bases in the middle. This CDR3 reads CASSLETGSLTGELFF. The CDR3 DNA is TGCGCCAGCAGCTTGGAAACAGGGAGCTTAACCGGGGAGCTGTTTTTT.

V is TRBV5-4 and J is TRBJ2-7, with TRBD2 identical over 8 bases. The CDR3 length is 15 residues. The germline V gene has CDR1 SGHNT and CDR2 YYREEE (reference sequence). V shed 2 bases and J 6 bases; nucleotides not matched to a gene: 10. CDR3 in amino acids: CASSFSGTRDSEQYF. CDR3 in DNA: TGTGCCAGCAGCTTCTCTGGGACTAGAGACTCCGAGCAGTACTTC.

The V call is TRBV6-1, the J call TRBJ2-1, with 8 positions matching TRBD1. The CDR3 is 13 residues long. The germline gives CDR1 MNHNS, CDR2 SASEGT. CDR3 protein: CVITRTGSNEQFF. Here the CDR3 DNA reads TGTGTTATAACCAGGACAGGGAGCAATGAGCAGTTCTTC.

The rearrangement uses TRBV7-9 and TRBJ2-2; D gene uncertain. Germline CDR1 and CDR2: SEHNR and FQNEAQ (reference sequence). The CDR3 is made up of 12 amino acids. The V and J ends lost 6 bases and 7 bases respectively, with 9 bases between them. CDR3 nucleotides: TGTGCCAGCAGAGACGGCTTCGGGGAGCTGTTTTTT. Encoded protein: CASRDGFGELFF.

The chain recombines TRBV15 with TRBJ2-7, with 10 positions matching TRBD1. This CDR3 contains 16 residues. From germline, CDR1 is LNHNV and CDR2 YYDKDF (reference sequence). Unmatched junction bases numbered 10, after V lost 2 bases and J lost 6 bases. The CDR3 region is CATSRRKSTGGGEQYF. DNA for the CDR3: TGTGCCACCAGCAGACGCAAATCGACAGGGGGCGGCGAGCAGTACTTC.

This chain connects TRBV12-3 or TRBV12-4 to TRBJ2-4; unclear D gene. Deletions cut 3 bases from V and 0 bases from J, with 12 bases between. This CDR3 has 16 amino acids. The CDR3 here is CASSLGFNSAKNIQYF. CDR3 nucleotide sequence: TGTGCCAGCAGTTTGGGGTTTAACTCAGCCAAAAACATTCAGTACTTC.

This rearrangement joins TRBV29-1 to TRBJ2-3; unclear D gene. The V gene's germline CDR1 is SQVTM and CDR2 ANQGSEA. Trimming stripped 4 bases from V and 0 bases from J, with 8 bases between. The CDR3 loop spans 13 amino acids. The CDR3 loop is CSVVPASTDTQYF. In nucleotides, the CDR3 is TGCAGCGTTGTGCCAGCCAGCACAGATACGCAGTATTTT.

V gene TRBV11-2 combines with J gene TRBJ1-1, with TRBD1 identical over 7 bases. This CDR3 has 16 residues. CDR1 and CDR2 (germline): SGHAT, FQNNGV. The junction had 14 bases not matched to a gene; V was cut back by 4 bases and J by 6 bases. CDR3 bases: TGTGCCAGCAGCTCTCCACATCGGACAGGTTTCGCTGAAGCTTTCTTT. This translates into CASSSPHRTGFAEAFF.

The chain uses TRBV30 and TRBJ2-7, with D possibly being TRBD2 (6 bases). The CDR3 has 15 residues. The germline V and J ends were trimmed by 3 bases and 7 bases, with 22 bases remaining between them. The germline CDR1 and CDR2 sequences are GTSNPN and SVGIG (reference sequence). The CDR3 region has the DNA TGTGCCTGGAGCCCCGGGGGAGCGGATGGCTGGGAGCAGTACTTC. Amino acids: CAWSPGGADGWEQYF.

CDR3 amino acids: CACIWTDQETQYF. Here the CDR3 DNA reads TGTGCCTGTATTTGGACAGACCAAGAGACCCAGTACTTC. This chain connects TRBV30 to TRBJ2-5, with D possibly being TRBD1 (6 bases). V gave up 6 bases and J gave up 0 bases, with 11 bases separating them. The length of the CDR3 is 13 residues. Germline-derived CDR1 and CDR2 are GTSNPN and SVGIG (reference sequence).

The CDR3 loop reads CSARSLARTDTQYF. Written as DNA, the CDR3 is TGCAGTGCTAGGTCTCTAGCGCGCACAGATACGCAGTATTTT. This chain connects TRBV20-1 to TRBJ2-3; maybe TRBD2 (6 bases). Trimming took off 3 bases at V and 1 base at J, with 11 bases between the two ends. This CDR3 is 14 amino acids long. Germline V gene data show CDR1 as DFQATT and CDR2 as SNEGSKA (reference sequence).